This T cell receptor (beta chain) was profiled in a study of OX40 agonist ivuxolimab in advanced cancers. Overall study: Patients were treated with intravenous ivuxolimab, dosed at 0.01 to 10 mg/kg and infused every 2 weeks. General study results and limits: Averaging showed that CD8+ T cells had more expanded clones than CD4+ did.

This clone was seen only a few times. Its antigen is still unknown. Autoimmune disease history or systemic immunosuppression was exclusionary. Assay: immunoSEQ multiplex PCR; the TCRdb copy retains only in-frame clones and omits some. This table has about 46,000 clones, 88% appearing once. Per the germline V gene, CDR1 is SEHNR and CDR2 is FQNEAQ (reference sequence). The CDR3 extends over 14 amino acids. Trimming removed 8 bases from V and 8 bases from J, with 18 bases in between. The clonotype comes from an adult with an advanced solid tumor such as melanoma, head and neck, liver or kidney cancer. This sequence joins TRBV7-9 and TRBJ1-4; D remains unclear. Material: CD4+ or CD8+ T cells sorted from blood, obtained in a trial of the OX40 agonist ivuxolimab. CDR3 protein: CASGRPDRREKLFF. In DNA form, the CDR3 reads TGTGCCAGCGGGAGACCGGATAGAAGGGAAAAACTGTTTTTT. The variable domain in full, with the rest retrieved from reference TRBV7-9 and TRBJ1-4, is DTGVSQNPRHKITKRGQNVTFRCDPISEHNRLYWYRQTLGQGPEFLTYFQNEAQLEKSRLLSDRFSAERPKGSFSTLEIQRTEQGDSAMYLCASGRPDRREKLFFGSGTQLSVL.